Listed here are 13 T cell receptor beta chains from one sample, sequenced in a study of cytomegalovirus exposure and HLA in healthy donors. Vbeta (60) and Jbeta (13) primers were used in the PCR. TCRdb's copy holds only in-frame clones and misses some; the assay was immunoSEQ multiplex PCR. The table lists 120,000 or so clones, 81% of them singletons. Material: PBMCs. The receptors shown here come from a woman aged 40 to 50 in good health and CMV-seronegative.

The chain recombines TRBV4-1 with TRBJ1-1; a possible D gene is TRBD1 (6 bases). The CDR3 contains 19 residues. In germline, CDR1 is MGHRA, CDR2 YSYEKL. The V and J ends lost 3 bases and 0 bases respectively, with 23 bases between them. CDR3: CASSHPSASGALMNTEAFF. CDR3 DNA: TGCGCCAGCAGCCACCCCTCGGCGTCAGGGGCCCTAATGAACACTGAAGCTTTCTTT.

The chain is built from TRBV6-6 and TRBJ1-6; D might be TRBD1 (6 bases). This CDR3 comprises 15 residues. Trimming took off 0 bases at V and 8 bases at J, with 11 bases between the two ends. CDR1 is MNHNY, CDR2 SVGAGI, per germline (reference sequence). CDR3 bases: TGTGCCAGCAGTTACTCGGCAGGGGCACATTCACCCCTCCACTTT. Translation: CASSYSAGAHSPLHF.

This chain uses TRBV2 with TRBJ2-3; 14 nucleotides match TRBD2. Trimming took 3 bases from V and 6 from J; bases not matched to a gene: 8. Per the germline V gene, CDR1 is SNHLY and CDR2 is FYNNEI. The length of the CDR3 is 17 residues. The CDR3 DNA is TGTGCCAGCAGTGAGCGAGGGACTAGCGGGAGTGCGGATACGCAGTATTTT. This encodes CASSERGTSGSADTQYF.

V usage is TRBV14 and J usage is TRBJ2-7; 9 bases match TRBD1. CDR1 and CDR2 (germline): SGHDN, FVKESK. CDR3 length: 14 residues. J gave up 3 bases and V 1 base, and 1 base lay outside the gene matches. DNA for the CDR3: TGTGCCAGCAGCCAAGGGACAGGGGTCTACGAGCAGTACTTC. The encoded protein is CASSQGTGVYEQYF.

This clone has only a few counts. The chain couples TRBV4-1 to TRBJ2-7; D gene uncertain. In germline, CDR1 is MGHRA, CDR2 YSYEKL. V was pared by 5 bases and J by 0 bases, with 14 bases between. The CDR3 spans 15 residues. CDR3 region: CASSTTPGDSYEQYF. Written as DNA, the CDR3 is TGCGCCAGCAGCACTACTCCCGGAGACTCCTACGAGCAGTACTTC.

The V call is TRBV27, the J call TRBJ1-1; no firm D call. The CDR3 spans 13 residues. CDR1 and CDR2 from the germline V gene are MNHEY and SMNVEV (reference sequence). V lost 2 bases, J lost 10 bases, and 14 bases lay in between. The CDR3 loop reads CASSLVSGSSAFF. The DNA of the CDR3 is TGTGCCAGCAGTTTAGTGTCGGGGTCGTCAGCTTTCTTT.

This chain connects TRBV30 to TRBJ1-6, with D possibly TRBD1 on 5 matching bases. Trimming removed 2 bases at V and 10 bases at J, with 12 bases between. Per the germline V gene, CDR1 is GTSNPN and CDR2 is SVGIG (reference sequence). This CDR3 contains 13 residues. The CDR3 DNA is TGTGCCTGGAGTACAGACAGAGACTCACCCCTCCACTTT. Translation gives CAWSTDRDSPLHF.

In its sample, this clone was seen a few times. The gene calls are TRBV5-1 and TRBJ1-6; 8 positions match TRBD1. Germline CDR1 reads SGHRS; CDR2 reads YFSETQ. Trimming at V came to 3 bases and at J to 8 bases, leaving 4 bases not matched to a gene. The CDR3 extends over 14 amino acids. The CDR3 sequence: CASSSGDRYSPLHF. CDR3 nucleotide sequence: TGCGCCAGCAGCTCAGGGGACAGGTATTCACCCCTCCACTTT.

The chain links TRBV12-5 to TRBJ1-1, with D perhaps TRBD1 (5 bases). The V gene lost 6 bases and the J gene lost 0 bases, with 17 bases spanning the gap. The germline V gene has CDR1 LGHNT and CDR2 FRNRAP. The CDR3 consists of 16 residues. As DNA, the CDR3 is TGTGCTAGTGGGCCAGGACGGACACTTATGAACACTGAAGCTTTCTTT. Protein product: CASGPGRTLMNTEAFF.

The genes are TRBV4-1 and TRBJ2-3, with D maybe TRBD1 (5 bases). V gave up 0 bases and J gave up 11 bases, with 15 bases separating them. CDR1 MGHRA and CDR2 YSYEKL come from the germline V gene. The CDR3 is 14 residues long. The CDR3 region has the DNA TGCGCCAGCAGCCAAGATGGGGCGACAACCCTGCAGTATTTT. Translated: CASSQDGATTLQYF.

The chain has TRBV21-1 and TRBJ2-7; the table's D call, TRBD1, was not checked against the DNA. TRBV21-1 is termed a pseudogene. The CDR3 has 16 amino acids. The CDR3 DNA reads as TGTGCCAGCAGCAAAGAGGGCGACAGGGGTAGATACGAGCAGTACTTC. Amino acid sequence: CASSKEGDRGRYEQYF.

J is TRBJ2-3 and V is TRBV7-2; 7 bases map to TRBD2. CDR3 length: 20 residues. CDR1 is SGHTA, CDR2 FQGNSA, per germline. The V and J ends lost 0 bases and 6 bases, in that order; junction bases with no gene match: 21. The CDR3 DNA is TGTGCCAGCAGCTTAGCCGGAACACAACTAATCCAGCGGGGCCCCGATACGCAGTATTTT. Protein product: CASSLAGTQLIQRGPDTQYF.

Only a few counts were recorded for this clone. V is TRBV9 and J is TRBJ1-1; 7 nucleotides match TRBD1. Germline V gene lookup returns CDR1 SGDLS and CDR2 YYNGEE. V was clipped by 2 bases and J by 4 bases; unmatched bases: 5. The CDR3 runs to 14 residues. The CDR3, as DNA: TGTGCCAGCAGCGTGACAGGGCAGAGCACTGAAGCTTTCTTT. This encodes CASSVTGQSTEAFF.